A selection of T cell receptor beta chains follows, all from one sample in a study of cytomegalovirus exposure and HLA in healthy donors. Here immunoSEQ multiplex PCR was the method, and the copy in TCRdb shows in-frame clones only, minus some. The repertoire holds around 150,000 clones, more than 70% seen once, with 2.5% to 3.5% in the top ten. Source material: PBMCs. The receptors stem from a man aged 40-49 years in good health and CMV-seronegative. CDR3s leave out the opening cysteine and the closing phenylalanine or tryptophan. Each record gives: clone size, V gene, J gene, CDR3 protein. Expanded clones get a size class; other rows say once, few or many, or leave the size out.

>.|TRBV6-1|TRBJ2-7
ASSETGSGGAYYEQY
>few|TRBV7-3|TRBJ1-6
ASTQIQDRGPAGSPLH
>.|TRBV5-4|TRBJ2-2
AASLWERGVNTGELF
>.|TRBV7-8|TRBJ2-7
ASSLGLASYEQY
>few|TRBV21-1|TRBJ2-3
ASSKARTAGRY
>.|TRBV2|TRBJ1-5
ASSEAEEAQH
>.|TRBV29-1|TRBJ1-5
SVIQGANQPQH
>.|TRBV9|TRBJ1-2
ASSSGLPPDGYT
>.|TRBV7-9|TRBJ2-7
ASSYLGTPFQQY
>.|TRBV7-3|TRBJ2-3
ASSPQGQGGDTQY
>.|TRBV19|TRBJ1-4
ASSPQGAVEKLF
>.|TRBV7-9|TRBJ1-1
ASSLGQGYGEAF
>.|TRBV4-2|TRBJ2-7
ASSPGASGYEQY
>.|TRBV29-1|TRBJ2-2
SVAAPGHQGTGELF
>.|TRBV7-2|TRBJ2-7
ASSYYRGTYEQY
>.|TRBV5-1|TRBJ1-1
ASSLWGGENTEAF
>.|TRBV30|TRBJ1-5
AWSSGGNQPQH
>few|TRBV6-5|TRBJ2-7
ASSYSSTGAYEQY
>once|TRBV7-2|TRBJ1-1
ASSPRGQGTEAF
>.|TRBV7-8|TRBJ2-7
ASSQYSTGGYEQY
>.|TRBV14|TRBJ1-1
ASSFSLSVASI
>once|TRBV28|TRBJ1-5
ASSLLGGGNQPQH
>.|TRBV5-1|TRBJ2-7
ASSFEEGGAEMGEQY
>.|TRBV6-6|TRBJ2-7
ASSTRQGSYEQY
>.|TRBV4-3|TRBJ2-5
ASSLGSGAQETQY
>.|TRBV7-9|TRBJ2-7
ASSLRGYEQY
>.|TRBV7-2|TRBJ1-5
ASSQDRGNQPQH
>.|TRBV10-3|TRBJ1-2
AISDPTEIAGYT
>.|TRBV6-5|TRBJ2-7
ASSPRLGDYEQY
>.|TRBV6-1|TRBJ2-7
ASSGRGIGSYEQY
>.|TRBV5-1|TRBJ2-1
ASSFPSSYNEQF
>.|TRBV4-3|TRBJ2-5
ASSQETSPGETQY
>.|TRBV30|TRBJ2-3
AWSVLGGGQPDTQY
>.|TRBV5-4|TRBJ2-3
ASSLFSGRGTDTQY
>few|TRBV6-1|TRBJ1-5
ASSPTTGGNQPQH
>.|TRBV6-5|TRBJ1-1
ASSYSPGETEAF
>.|TRBV25-1|TRBJ2-5
ASSDRGAQETQY
>.|TRBV7-2|TRBJ2-2
ASSWRVEEAGHTGELF
>.|TRBV4-2|TRBJ1-5
ASSQDMGARGQPQH
>.|TRBV19|TRBJ1-2
ASKIGGGSYGYT
>.|TRBV11-2|TRBJ2-7
ASSLGLDISYEQY
>once|TRBV30|TRBJ1-1
AWIRQAMTEAF
>.|TRBV7-9|TRBJ1-2
ASSPGQSNYGYT
>few|TRBV7-2|TRBJ2-7
ASSFGGRSSYEQY
>.|TRBV30|TRBJ1-2
AWRPPGTGLQGYT
>.|TRBV7-9|TRBJ1-1
ASSRVERGTEAF
>few|TRBV6-1|TRBJ2-7
ASSVQAVIPYEQY
>.|TRBV18|TRBJ2-7
ASSPLTSGNLYEQY
>.|TRBV25-1|TRBJ1-2
ASSAGSDYGYT
>.|TRBV6-5|TRBJ2-3
ASNPLRESLYTQY
>few|TRBV6-1|TRBJ1-1
RTQGVGATEAF
>.|TRBV5-1|TRBJ1-1
ASSSLQGGTNTEAF
>.|TRBV5-1|TRBJ2-5
ASSPVERETQY